These T cell receptor beta chains were read from a single sample in a study of blood T cell repertoires in COVID-19. Clones were read by immunoSEQ multiplex PCR, and TCRdb kept only the in-frame ones, dropping some. The sample records roughly 100,000 clones, 85% being singletons. The sequenced sample was peripheral blood. These receptors were taken from an older woman with active or convalescent COVID-19. The CDR3 runs from the conserved cysteine through the conserved F or W. A D gene is named only where the DNA matches it firmly. Not every row has a clone size; where given, it reads once, few, many or a size class.

d_call,clone_size,j_call,v_call,cdr3_nt,cdr3_aa
NA,NA,TRBJ1-3,TRBV3-1/TRBV3-2,TGTGCCAGCAGCCAAGAATCCGCGCGGTTATCCTCTGGAAACACCATATATTTT,CASSQESARLSSGNTIYF
TRBD2,NA,TRBJ2-5,TRBV2,TGTGCCAGCAGACGGCTAGGCGCGGGGGGCCAGACCCAGTACTTC,CASRRLGAGGQTQYF
NA,NA,TRBJ2-1,TRBV7-2,TGTGCCAGCAGTCCCCAGGCCCGACGTAACTCCTACAATGAGCAGTTCTTC,CASSPQARRNSYNEQFF
TRBD1,once,TRBJ2-3,TRBV30,TGTGCCTTTACAGGGGCCAGCACAGATACGCAGTATTTT,CAFTGASTDTQYF
TRBD2,NA,TRBJ2-7,TRBV7-2,TGTGCCAGCAGCTTATTGGAAGCGGGGCAAACCTCCTACGAGCAGTACTTC,CASSLLEAGQTSYEQYF
TRBD1,NA,TRBJ1-2,TRBV11-2,TGTGCCAGCAGCTTAGTGGACGGGACAGGGATTAACTATGGCTACACCTTC,CASSLVDGTGINYGYTF
NA,NA,TRBJ2-7,TRBV21-1,TGTGCCAGCAGGGACAGGAAACCCTACGAGCAGTACTTC,CASRDRKPYEQYF
NA,NA,TRBJ1-1,TRBV28,TGTGCCAGCAGTCAGGGCCCAATAGGGAACACTGAAGCTTTCTTT,CASSQGPIGNTEAFF
TRBD2,NA,TRBJ2-1,TRBV27,TGTGCCAGCAGTTTTTGGAGCGGGAGCTTAAATGAGCAGTTCTTC,CASSFWSGSLNEQFF
NA,NA,TRBJ2-6,TRBV24-1,TGTGCCACCAGTGATTTACCGGTTTCTGGGGCCAACGTCCTGACTTTC,CATSDLPVSGANVLTF
NA,once,TRBJ2-7,TRBV28,TGTGCCAGCCATGGGGCCCCTCGGCACGAGCAGTACTTC,CASHGAPRHEQYF
NA,NA,TRBJ2-7,TRBV6-4,TGTGCCACCGTCTCAGGACAGTTGAGGTCCTACGAGCAGTACTTC,CATVSGQLRSYEQYF
TRBD2,once,TRBJ2-3,TRBV3-1/TRBV3-2,TGTGCCAGCAGCCGAACAAGGGGGACTAGCGGGAGATCAAGGACAGATACGCAGTATTTT,CASSRTRGTSGRSRTDTQYF
NA,NA,TRBJ2-7,TRBV30,TGTGCCTGGAGTGAAGGCGGGACGTACTCCTACGAGCAGTACTTC,CAWSEGGTYSYEQYF
NA,few,TRBJ2-3,TRBV5-1,TGCGCCAGCAGCTTGGCCCTAGCGACAGATACGCAGTATTTT,CASSLALATDTQYF
TRBD1,NA,TRBJ1-3,TRBV4-1,TGCGCCAGCAGCCAAGAGACAGGGGGGGCAAACACCATATATTTT,CASSQETGGANTIYF